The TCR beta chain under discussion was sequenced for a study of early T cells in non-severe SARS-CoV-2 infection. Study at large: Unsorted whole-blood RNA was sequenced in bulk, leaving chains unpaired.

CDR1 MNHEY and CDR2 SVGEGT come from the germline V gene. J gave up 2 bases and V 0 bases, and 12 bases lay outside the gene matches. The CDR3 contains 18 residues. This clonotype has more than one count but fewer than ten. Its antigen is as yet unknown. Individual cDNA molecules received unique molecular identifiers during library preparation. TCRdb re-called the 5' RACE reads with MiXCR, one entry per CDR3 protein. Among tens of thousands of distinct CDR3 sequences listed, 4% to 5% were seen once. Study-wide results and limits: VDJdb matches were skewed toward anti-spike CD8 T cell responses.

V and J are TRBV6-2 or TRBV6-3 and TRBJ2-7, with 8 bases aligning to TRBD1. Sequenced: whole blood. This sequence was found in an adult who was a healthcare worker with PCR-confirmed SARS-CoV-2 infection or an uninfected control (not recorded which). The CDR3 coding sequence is TGTGCCAGCAGTTACTCGAGGTTGTCGCCGGACAGGGCCTACGAGCAGTACTTC. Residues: CASSYSRLSPDRAYEQYF.